These 19 T cell receptor beta chains originate from one sample sequenced in a study of CD8 T cells in Susac syndrome. Random hexamers were used to reverse transcribe about 0.45 to 1 ug of RNA. From the immunoSEQ multiplex PCR reads, TCRdb called clonotypes with MiXCR, one entry per CDR3 protein. The sample lists more than 100,000 distinct CDR3 sequences, just under 95% occurring once. The sequencing input was CD8+ T cells from PBMCs. The receptors shown here come from a human donor with Susac syndrome.

The J gene is TRBJ2-7, the V gene TRBV10-2; D perhaps matches TRBD1 (5 bases). Germline V lookup: CDR1 WSHSY, CDR2 SAAADI. V was pared by 7 bases and J by 3 bases, with 10 bases between. This CDR3 contains 12 residues. The CDR3 sequence: CASTHQGYEQYF. The CDR3 DNA reads as TGCGCCAGCACGCACCAGGGCTACGAGCAGTACTTC.

This clonotype is a singleton in its sample. The chain joins TRBV15 to TRBJ1-1; D not resolved. CDR1 and CDR2 from the germline V gene are LNHNV and YYDKDF (reference sequence). Trimming stripped 1 base from V and 1 base from J, with 7 bases between. This CDR3 has 14 amino acids. In nucleotides, the CDR3 is TGTGCCACCAGCAGAGGCCGGACGAACACTGAAGCTTTCTTT. Protein product: CATSRGRTNTEAFF.

The rearrangement joins TRBV4-3 to TRBJ2-3; no firm D call. CDR1 and CDR2 (germline): LGHNA, YSLEER. The length of the CDR3 is 15 residues. With 1 base removed from V and 1 base from J, the gap between germline ends came to 9 bases. The CDR3 sequence is CASSQVWSGTDTQYF. CDR3 coding DNA: TGCGCCAGCAGCCAAGTATGGAGCGGCACAGATACGCAGTATTTT.

V and J are TRBV19 and TRBJ1-5; no firm D call. V lost 6 bases and J lost 2, with 14 bases in between. The length of the CDR3 is 15 residues. CDR1 is LNHDA, CDR2 SQIVND, per germline (reference sequence). The CDR3 nucleotides read TGTGCCAGTAGGGAACTCCCGCTGGGCAATCAGCCCCAGCATTTT. Translated, it gives CASRELPLGNQPQHF.

This chain uses TRBV9 with TRBJ2-7; no definite D call. V lost 2 bases to trimming and J lost 2 bases, with 11 bases between them. Per the germline V gene, CDR1 is SGDLS and CDR2 is YYNGEE. CDR3 length: 14 amino acids. The CDR3 DNA is TGTGCCAGCAGCGTGTCCACAGCCCCCTACGAGCAGTACTTC. Protein sequence: CASSVSTAPYEQYF.

DNA for the CDR3: TGTGCCAGCAGTGGTAGCGGGGTGGAGACCCAGTACTTC. Translating gives CASSGSGVETQYF. This chain joins TRBV25-1 and TRBJ2-5; 8 bases map to TRBD2. Germline V gives CDR1 MGHDK, CDR2 SYGVNS. Losses at the gene ends were 4 bases for V and 5 bases for J; bases not matched to a gene: 3. The CDR3 spans 13 residues.

The J gene is TRBJ1-6, the V gene TRBV15; D not certain. Germline CDR1 and CDR2: LNHNV and YYDKDF (reference sequence). Trimming removed 1 base at V and 7 bases at J, with 8 bases between. The CDR3 has 14 residues. The CDR3 protein is CATSRGGMNSPLHF. The CDR3 bases are TGTGCCACCAGCAGAGGAGGGATGAATTCACCCCTCCACTTT.

V usage is TRBV7-9 and J usage is TRBJ2-7; no firm D call. The V gene's germline CDR1 is SEHNR and CDR2 FQNEAQ (reference sequence). Trimming cost V 2 bases and J 1 base, with 9 bases left between them. The CDR3 has 14 residues. The CDR3 DNA sequence: TGTGCCAGCAGCTTAAGCAACCCTTCCTACGAGCAGTACTTC. Protein sequence: CASSLSNPSYEQYF.

The chain combines TRBV7-8 with TRBJ2-2; 7 bases map to TRBD2. The CDR3 spans 16 residues. The germline CDR1 and CDR2 sequences are SGHVS and FQNEAQ. The ends lost 5 bases at V and 3 bases at J; junction bases unmatched: 9. CDR3 in amino acids: CASSPNARGDTGELFF. CDR3 DNA: TGTGCCAGCAGCCCAAATGCCCGGGGGGACACCGGGGAGCTGTTTTTT.

The gene calls are TRBV3-1 and TRBJ1-2; 9 nucleotides match TRBD1. The V and J ends lost 4 bases and 8 bases, in that order; junction bases with no gene match: 5. This CDR3 is 13 amino acids long. The germline V gene encodes CDR1 LGHDT and CDR2 YNNKEL (reference sequence). DNA of the CDR3: TGTGCCAGCAGCCCCGGGACAGGGTTCGGCTACACCTTC. It translates to CASSPGTGFGYTF.

The chain joins TRBV11-1 to TRBJ2-2, with D tentatively TRBD2 (6 bases). This CDR3 region has 15 residues. Germline CDR1 SGHAT, CDR2 FQDESV (reference sequence). With 4 bases removed from V and 4 bases from J, the gap between germline ends came to 13 bases. CDR3 bases: TGTGCCAGCAGCTCGACAGTCGGGGGCACCGGGGAGCTGTTTTTT. Translated: CASSSTVGGTGELFF.

This clonotype was counted once. The chain has TRBV29-1 and TRBJ2-2, with D perhaps matching TRBD1 (5 bases). V was shortened by 2 bases and J by 4 bases, with 14 bases between the two germline ends. This CDR3 spans 15 amino acids. Germline V gene lookup returns CDR1 SQVTM and CDR2 ANQGSEA. The CDR3 spells CSVELGPGFTGELFF. The CDR3 DNA reads TGCAGCGTTGAACTGGGCCCAGGGTTCACCGGGGAGCTGTTTTTT.

The gene calls are TRBV13 and TRBJ2-1; D is perhaps TRBD2 (6 bases). Germline lookup yields CDR1 PRHDT and CDR2 FYEKMQ (reference sequence). The CDR3 is made up of 13 amino acids. V lost 11 bases to trimming and J lost 10 bases, with 21 bases between them. The CDR3 DNA sequence: TGTGCCGCAAGAGACCGGGGGTCTGAGGAGCAGTTCTTC. Translated: CAARDRGSEEQFF.

The chain couples TRBV13 to TRBJ2-5, with TRBD2 as a possible D gene (5 bases). CDR3 length equals 13 residues. The V gene lost 1 base and the J gene lost 4 bases, with 7 bases spanning the gap. Germline V gene data show CDR1 as PRHDT and CDR2 as FYEKMQ (reference sequence). CDR3 sequence: CASSLEEGETQYF. The CDR3 DNA sequence: TGTGCCAGCAGCTTAGAAGAGGGAGAGACCCAGTACTTC.

The chain joins TRBV12-3 or TRBV12-4 to TRBJ1-4; D is undetermined. This CDR3 spans 13 amino acids. Trimming left V 5 bases short and J 8 bases short, with 12 bases between. CDR3 residues: CASSPMVGEKLFF. The CDR3 DNA sequence: TGTGCCAGCAGTCCTATGGTGGGGGAAAAACTGTTTTTT.

This clonotype was seen only once. V gene TRBV15 combines with J gene TRBJ1-1; D may be TRBD1 (5 bases). CDR3 length equals 12 residues. Germline V gene lookup returns CDR1 LNHNV and CDR2 YYDKDF (reference sequence). Between the trimmed V and J ends, which lost 1 base and 6 bases, there was a span of 6 bases. CDR3 loop: CATSRVTAEAFF. The DNA for the CDR3 is TGTGCCACCAGCAGAGTGACAGCTGAAGCTTTCTTT.

The chain joins TRBV29-1 to TRBJ1-2, with D possibly TRBD1 on 5 matching bases. V lost 2 bases, J lost 4 bases, and 17 bases lay in between. CDR3 length equals 15 residues. The germline V gene encodes CDR1 SQVTM and CDR2 ANQGSEA. CDR3 bases: TGCAGCGTTGAACTTACAGGCGCCGGGGGCTATGGCTACACCTTC. Translation gives CSVELTGAGGYGYTF.

The chain is built from TRBV20-1 and TRBJ1-5, with unresolved D. CDR3 size: 14 residues. The V end was cut by 3 bases, the J end by 4 bases, with 13 bases between. Germline V CDR1 and CDR2: DFQATT, SNEGSKA (reference sequence). CDR3 coding DNA: TGCAGTGCTAGGGAGAAGGGAGAAAATCAGCCCCAGCATTTT. This translates into CSAREKGENQPQHF.

The V gene is TRBV6-5, the J gene TRBJ2-1; 10 bases align to TRBD1. After removal of 4 bases from V and 6 bases from J, the junction contained 9 bases not matched to a gene. The CDR3 runs to 16 residues. Germline V gene data show CDR1 as MNHEY and CDR2 as SVGAGI. CDR3 nucleotide sequence: TGTGCCAGCAGTTCCACGTGGGGACAGGGGTTCAATGAGCAGTTCTTC. Translating it yields CASSSTWGQGFNEQFF.